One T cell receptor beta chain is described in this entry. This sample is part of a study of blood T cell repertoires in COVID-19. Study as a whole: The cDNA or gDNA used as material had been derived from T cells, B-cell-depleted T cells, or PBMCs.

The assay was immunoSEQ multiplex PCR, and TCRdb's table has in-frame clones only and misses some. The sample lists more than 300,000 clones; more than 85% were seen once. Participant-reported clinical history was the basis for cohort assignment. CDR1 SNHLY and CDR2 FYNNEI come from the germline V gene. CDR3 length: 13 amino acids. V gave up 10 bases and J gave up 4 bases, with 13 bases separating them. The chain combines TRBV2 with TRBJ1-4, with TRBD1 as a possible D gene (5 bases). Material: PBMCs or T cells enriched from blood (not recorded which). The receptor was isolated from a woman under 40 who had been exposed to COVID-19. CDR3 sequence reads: CATSGGGNEKLFF. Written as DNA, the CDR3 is TGTGCCACCTCGGGGGGGGGTAATGAAAAACTGTTTTTT.